The rows below give T cell receptor beta chains drawn from one sample of a study of cytomegalovirus exposure and HLA in healthy donors. Method: immunoSEQ multiplex PCR; TCRdb's copy keeps in-frame clones and lacks some. Of just under 250,000 clones listed, roughly 82% are singletons. Sequences were obtained from PBMCs. The source of these receptors is a woman aged 35 to 49 in good health and CMV-seropositive. Both conserved end residues are part of each CDR3. The order of the fields is D gene, CDR3 length, clone size, V gene, J gene, CDR3 protein, CDR3 DNA. The D gene is left open where the match is weak. A row's size may be missing; if present it is once, few, many or a size class.

-,18,-,TRBV9,TRBJ2-3,CASSVPRDGREGTDTQYF,TGTGCCAGCAGCGTACCCCGGGATGGCAGGGAGGGCACAGATACGCAGTATTTT
TRBD1,15,-,TRBV5-6,TRBJ1-2,CASSFGQGNFGGYTF,TGTGCCAGCAGCTTCGGACAGGGGAATTTTGGAGGCTACACCTTC
TRBD1,16,-,TRBV7-7,TRBJ2-2,CASSTGQGVGTGELFF,TGTGCTAGCAGCACTGGACAGGGGGTCGGCACCGGGGAGCTGTTTTTT
-,13,-,TRBV28,TRBJ2-5,CASSFEGDETQYF,TGTGCCAGCAGTTTTGAGGGGGACGAGACCCAGTACTTC
TRBD1,15,-,TRBV29-1,TRBJ2-6,CSTGTGTSGANVLTF,TGCAGCACCGGGACAGGGACCTCTGGGGCCAACGTCCTGACTTTC
TRBD1,14,-,TRBV5-1,TRBJ2-7,CASSSRDRGPEQYF,TGCGCCAGCAGCTCCCGGGACAGGGGGCCCGAGCAGTACTTC
TRBD1,19,once,TRBV11-2,TRBJ1-2,CASSSPSPGQGKTNYGYTF,TGTGCCAGCAGCTCCCCCTCGCCGGGACAGGGGAAGACTAACTATGGCTACACCTTC
TRBD1,17,-,TRBV5-4,TRBJ1-1,CASSLPGQGAQNTEAFF,TGTGCCAGCAGCCTGCCGGGACAGGGGGCTCAGAACACTGAAGCTTTCTTT
-,13,-,TRBV9,TRBJ2-1,CASSVQGLSEQFF,TGTGCCAGCAGCGTACAGGGATTGAGTGAGCAGTTCTTC
TRBD1,14,-,TRBV18,TRBJ1-4,CASSPDRASEKLFF,TGTGCCAGCTCGCCGGACAGGGCAAGTGAAAAACTGTTTTTT
-,13,-,TRBV6-5,TRBJ2-6,CASSRSGANVLTF,TGTGCCAGCAGTCGCTCTGGGGCCAACGTCCTGACTTTC
-,15,-,TRBV19,TRBJ2-3,CASRYSGKGPDTQYF,TGTGCCAGTAGGTATAGCGGAAAAGGCCCAGATACGCAGTATTTT
-,14,-,TRBV5-4,TRBJ1-2,CASSLTGINYGYTF,TGTGCCAGCAGCTTGACAGGAATTAACTATGGCTACACCTTC
-,14,few,TRBV5-4,TRBJ2-7,CASSPGSVSYEQYF,TGTGCCAGCAGCCCGGGTTCTGTATCCTACGAGCAGTACTTC
-,13,once,TRBV7-2,TRBJ1-2,CASTPRGNYGYTF,TGTGCCAGCACCCCCAGGGGAAACTATGGCTACACCTTC
TRBD2,18,-,TRBV7-3,TRBJ2-2,CASSVPGLAGGGTGELFF,TGTGCCAGCAGCGTGCCGGGACTAGCGGGAGGAGGCACCGGGGAGCTGTTTTTT
TRBD1,18,-,TRBV5-1,TRBJ2-1,CASTLRDRSSLFDNEQFF,TGCGCCAGCACCCTCCGGGACAGGAGTTCCTTATTCGACAATGAGCAGTTCTTC
-,14,-,TRBV11-2,TRBJ1-2,CASSLDRRVGGYTF,TGTGCCAGCAGCTTAGATCGGAGGGTAGGAGGCTACACCTTC
TRBD1,16,few,TRBV15,TRBJ1-5,CATSRARDRANQPQHF,TGTGCCACCAGCAGGGCCCGGGACAGAGCTAATCAGCCCCAGCATTTT
TRBD1,17,once,TRBV23-1,TRBJ1-1,CASSHLTGCSKNTEAFF,TGCGCCAGCAGTCACCTGACAGGGTGTAGCAAGAACACTGAAGCTTTCTTT
-,18,-,TRBV7-9,TRBJ1-1,CASIDSPVGQGGRTEAFF,TGTGCCAGCATCGACTCGCCGGTGGGGCAGGGAGGAAGGACTGAAGCTTTCTTT
TRBD2,15,-,TRBV9,TRBJ2-7,CASSAGTSDYYEQYF,TGTGCCAGCAGCGCCGGGACTAGCGACTACTACGAGCAGTACTTC
TRBD1,15,once,TRBV5-5,TRBJ1-3,CASRAGQGDGNTIYF,TGTGCCAGCAGGGCTGGACAGGGTGATGGAAACACCATATATTTT
-,13,-,TRBV30,TRBJ1-3,CAWKKQGGNTIYF,TGTGCCTGGAAGAAACAGGGCGGAAACACCATATATTTT
-,14,-,TRBV29-1,TRBJ1-2,CSVEDRRVPYGYTF,TGCAGCGTTGAAGATCGCAGGGTCCCCTATGGCTACACCTTC
-,15,few,TRBV7-3,TRBJ2-5,CASSLRAGTGETQYF,TGTGCCAGCAGCTTACGGGCGGGGACGGGGGAGACCCAGTACTTC
-,15,-,TRBV14,TRBJ1-1,CASSRRDGGNTEAFF,TGTGCCAGCAGCCGGCGGGACGGGGGGAACACTGAAGCTTTCTTT
TRBD1,17,-,TRBV5-1,TRBJ1-5,CASSAGTGGNSNQPQHF,TGCGCCAGCAGCGCCGGGACAGGAGGAAATAGCAATCAGCCCCAGCATTTT
-,14,few,TRBV2,TRBJ2-2,CASRLAGNTGELFF,TGTGCCAGCAGGCTGGCAGGGAACACCGGGGAGCTGTTTTTT
-,15,-,TRBV6-1,TRBJ1-5,CASSEGQLLNQPQHF,TGTGCCAGCAGTGAAGGACAGTTACTGAATCAGCCCCAGCATTTT
-,12,-,TRBV11-2,TRBJ1-2,CASSLTGNGYTF,TGTGCCAGCAGCTTAACAGGGAATGGCTACACCTTC
-,13,-,TRBV28,TRBJ1-1,CASSFRRRGEAFF,TGTGCCAGCAGTTTTAGGAGAAGGGGTGAAGCTTTCTTT
-,16,-,TRBV4-3,TRBJ1-2,CASSQYLDSEYYGYTF,TGCGCCAGCAGCCAGTACTTGGACAGTGAATACTATGGCTACACCTTC
TRBD1,15,-,TRBV6-5,TRBJ1-4,CASTQGGPPIEKLFF,TGTGCCAGCACCCAGGGGGGTCCCCCCATCGAAAAACTGTTTTTT
TRBD1,16,few,TRBV2,TRBJ2-5,CARGSKWDRGPETQYF,TGTGCCAGAGGATCGAAATGGGACAGGGGGCCAGAGACCCAGTACTTC
TRBD1,15,once,TRBV15,TRBJ1-2,CATSRVTGGIDGYTF,TGTGCCACCAGCAGAGTTACAGGGGGCATCGATGGCTACACCTTC
-,14,-,TRBV6-5,TRBJ1-3,CASSYQGAGNTIYF,TGTGCCAGCAGTTATCAAGGGGCTGGAAACACCATATATTTT
TRBD2,16,-,TRBV28,TRBJ2-1,CASSLFLADLRNEQFF,TGTGCCAGCAGTTTATTCCTAGCGGATTTGCGGAATGAGCAGTTCTTC
TRBD1,15,-,TRBV2,TRBJ1-3,CAFHPQGRSGNTIYF,TGTGCCTTTCACCCACAGGGGCGGTCTGGAAACACCATATATTTT
TRBD1,14,-,TRBV7-9,TRBJ1-2,CSSSGTGVNYGYTF,TGTTCCAGCAGTGGTACAGGGGTCAACTATGGCTACACCTTC
-,14,-,TRBV6-5,TRBJ1-2,CASSYSPRGEGYTF,TGTGCCAGCAGTTACTCTCCCCGGGGAGAGGGCTACACCTTC
TRBD1,14,-,TRBV7-9,TRBJ2-1,CSSSPGQIYNEQFF,TGTTCCAGCAGCCCGGGACAGATTTACAATGAGCAGTTCTTC
TRBD1,12,few,TRBV27,TRBJ1-2,CASSSRDRGYTF,TGTGCCAGCAGTTCGAGGGACAGGGGCTACACCTTC
TRBD2,14,-,TRBV10-3,TRBJ2-1,CAISQTSGGNEQFF,TGTGCCATCAGTCAAACTAGCGGGGGAAATGAGCAGTTCTTC
-,11,-,TRBV30,TRBJ2-7,CAWSVRHEQYF,TGTGCCTGGAGTGTACGCCACGAGCAGTACTTC
TRBD1,12,-,TRBV29-1,TRBJ2-7,CSVDVTGYEQYF,TGCAGCGTTGACGTGACAGGGTACGAGCAGTACTTC
TRBD1,17,-,TRBV4-3,TRBJ2-1,CASSHGVSGTGSNEQFF,TGCGCCAGCAGCCATGGAGTATCCGGGACAGGCAGCAATGAGCAGTTCTTC
-,15,-,TRBV6-7,TRBJ1-1,CASTEGGVANTEAFF,TGTGCCAGCACCGAGGGAGGGGTGGCGAACACTGAAGCTTTCTTT
TRBD1,12,-,TRBV30,TRBJ1-1,CAGSRRTGHAFF,TGTGCCGGATCCCGGAGGACAGGGCATGCTTTCTTT
TRBD2,23,once,TRBV15,TRBJ2-7,CATSGKPFSGTSGSSRSFYEQYF,TGTGCCACCAGCGGTAAACCTTTTTCCGGGACTAGCGGGAGTAGTCGTTCTTTCTACGAGCAGTACTTC
-,15,-,TRBV2,TRBJ2-2,CASSEAGTRTGELFF,TGTGCTAGCAGTGAAGCCGGGACAAGGACCGGGGAGCTGTTTTTT
-,14,-,TRBV4-3,TRBJ2-7,CASSNLVRDHEQYF,TGCGCCAGCAGCAACCTCGTGCGGGATCACGAGCAGTACTTC
-,14,-,TRBV7-7,TRBJ2-5,CASSLGRIRETQYF,TGTGCCAGCAGCTTAGGGCGGATTAGAGAGACCCAGTACTTC
-,14,-,TRBV9,TRBJ2-7,CASSVRYESYEQYF,TGTGCCAGCAGCGTCAGGTACGAGTCCTACGAGCAGTACTTC